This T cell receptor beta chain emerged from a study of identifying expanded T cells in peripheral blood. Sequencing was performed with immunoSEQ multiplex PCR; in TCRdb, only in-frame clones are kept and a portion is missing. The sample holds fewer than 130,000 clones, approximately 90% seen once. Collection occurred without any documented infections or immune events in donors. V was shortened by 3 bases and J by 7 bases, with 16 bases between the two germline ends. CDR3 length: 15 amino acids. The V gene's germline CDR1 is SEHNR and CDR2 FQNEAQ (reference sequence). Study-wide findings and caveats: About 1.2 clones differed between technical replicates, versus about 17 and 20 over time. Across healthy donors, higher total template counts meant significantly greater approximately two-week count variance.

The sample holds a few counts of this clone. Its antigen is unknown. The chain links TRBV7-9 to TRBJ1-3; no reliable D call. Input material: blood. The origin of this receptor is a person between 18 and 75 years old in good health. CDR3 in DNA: TGTGCCAGCAGCTTTACAGATTCCCCTCGGAACACCATATATTTT. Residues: CASSFTDSPRNTIYF.